This T cell receptor beta chain was retrieved from a study of CD8 T cells in ankylosing spondylitis (dated by TCRdb to 2015 to 2018). Background on the whole study: T cell receptor beta repertoires were profiled in healthy donors and ankylosing spondylitis patients so that disease-linked TCR variants could be found. The full study cohort comprised around 25 ankylosing spondylitis patients and approximately 100 healthy donors. Samples of peripheral blood were taken, and for ankylosing spondylitis patients, synovial fluid was collected as well.

Sequences SGHRS (CDR1) and YFSETQ (CDR2) are obtained from the germline V gene. The CDR3 numbers 13 residues from cysteine through phenylalanine. Kept here is only the CDR3 DNA, which spans 39 bases and is read in frame from base 1. V is pared back by 8 bases and J by 3 bases, with 11 bases lying between the germline termini. This clonotype was counted a few times. The antigen it recognizes is unknown. Qualities for individual bases were not recorded, and no much larger clone is one base off. The paper's findings and limits, for the study overall: Blood from ankylosing spondylitis patients appeared to be characterized by a TCR beta motif composed of eight or nine highly homologous amino acid variants. The disease-linked clones had a CD8+ phenotype and were found at relatively low frequencies in peripheral blood. Significant enrichment of the disease-linked clones was reported in matched synovial fluid samples from ankylosing spondylitis patients. Some motif variants were previously reported in synovial fluid and blood of reactive arthritis patients, suggesting common disease-initiation mechanisms.

Sequencing was carried out with an Illumina HiSeq 2500. TCR beta libraries were prepared by quantitative 5'-RACE with molecular barcodes. The authors processed their data as follows. To identify disease-linked TCR variants, a new computational method was used, one built on a probabilistic model of VDJ rearrangement. The public reads were quality trimmed at Q25 with fastp and then assembled into clones with MiXCR by TCRdb, keeping productive beta chains. Merged by CDR3 protein, the rows form single entries marked with the most common genes and DNA. TCRdb, rather than the study authors, made the V and J calls. The sample data list 350,000 or so distinct CDR3 sequences, and 14% to 15% of these were observed just once. The ten most abundant clones make up approximately 1% of the sample.

The rearrangement combines TRBV5-1 with TRBJ2-2; the D gene cannot be resolved beyond TRBD1 or TRBD2, each matching 5 bases. Sequenced input: blood, either unsorted or a sorted T cell fraction (not recorded which). The sequence derives from a male donor with ankylosing spondylitis or in good health (not recorded which). In nucleotides, the sequence is TGCGCCAGTTGGCGAGGGGACACCGGGGAGCTGTTTTTT. This yields the protein CASWRGDTGELFF.